The rows below give T cell receptor beta chains drawn from one sample of a study of cytomegalovirus exposure and HLA in healthy donors. Data came from immunoSEQ multiplex PCR; TCRdb stores just in-frame clones and leaves some out. The sample consists of approximately 160,000 clones, about nine tenths of them appearing once. Sequenced material: PBMCs. The origin of the receptors is a woman in her 30s in good health and CMV-seronegative. Each CDR3 is given with its conserved first and last residue. The D gene is left open where the match is weak. Some rows mark clone size as missing; the rest say once, few, many or name a class of expanded clone.

cdr3_aa | cdr3_nt | d_call | j_call | v_call | clone_size
CASSLVSGGSSSYNEQFF | TGTGCCAGCAGCTTGGTTAGCGGGGGGTCTAGCTCCTACAATGAGCAGTTCTTC | TRBD2 | TRBJ2-1 | TRBV5-6 | once
CASSETQGRQSPGHYGYTF | TGTGCCAGCAGCGAAACTCAGGGACGGCAATCCCCAGGTCACTATGGCTACACCTTC | . | TRBJ1-2 | TRBV9 | .
CASSVVTSQPQHF | TGTGCCAGCAGTGTAGTTACCTCTCAGCCCCAGCATTTT | . | TRBJ1-5 | TRBV2 | .
CASSQETLGGMNNEQFF | TGTGCCAGCAGCCAAGAAACCTTGGGGGGTATGAACAATGAGCAGTTCTTC | . | TRBJ2-1 | TRBV4-2 | many
CASSLTGSISKAFF | TGTGCCAGCAGTTTGACGGGCAGCATCAGTAAAGCTTTCTTT | . | TRBJ1-1 | TRBV28 | few
CASSLGGTSVAEQYF | TGTGCCAGCAGCTTAGGCGGGACTAGCGTAGCCGAGCAGTACTTC | TRBD2 | TRBJ2-7 | TRBV11-2 | .
CASSLNVATEAFF | TGTGCCAGCAGCTTAAATGTAGCCACTGAAGCTTTCTTT | . | TRBJ1-1 | TRBV5-5 | .
CASSDLYEQYF | TGTGCCAGCAGTGACCTATACGAGCAGTACTTC | . | TRBJ2-7 | TRBV25-1 | .
CASSPAYQETQYF | TGTGCCAGCAGTCCAGCGTACCAAGAGACCCAGTACTTC | . | TRBJ2-5 | TRBV6-1 | .
CASSFSWGRSTDTQYF | TGCGCCAGCAGCTTCTCGTGGGGCAGGTCCACAGATACGCAGTATTTT | . | TRBJ2-3 | TRBV5-1 | .
CASSIQGPSTEAFF | TGTGCCAGCAGCATACAGGGGCCCAGCACTGAAGCTTTCTTT | TRBD1 | TRBJ1-1 | TRBV2 | .
CASSEETATEAFF | TGTGCCAGCAGTGAAGAGACAGCAACTGAAGCTTTCTTT | . | TRBJ1-1 | TRBV2 | once
CASRAIYEQYF | TGTGCCAGCAGGGCTATCTACGAGCAGTACTTC | . | TRBJ2-7 | TRBV6-1 | .
CASSTRQRSPLHF | TGTGCCAGCAGTACCCGACAGCGGTCACCCCTCCACTTT | . | TRBJ1-6 | TRBV6-6 | .
CASSQDLGQGGEPLHF | TGCGCCAGCAGCCAAGATCTAGGACAGGGAGGGGAGCCCCTCCACTTT | TRBD1 | TRBJ1-6 | TRBV4-3 | .
CASSLFSGPKPPYEQYF | TGTGCCAGCAGTTTATTCTCCGGGCCTAAACCCCCCTACGAGCAGTACTTC | . | TRBJ2-7 | TRBV27 | .
CASSLASSGTDTQYF | TGCGCCAGCAGCTTGGCCTCTAGCGGGACAGATACGCAGTATTTT | TRBD2 | TRBJ2-3 | TRBV5-1 | .